The entry below describes one T cell receptor beta chain. CDR3 length: 16 residues. V shed 1 base and J 5 bases; nucleotides not matched to a gene: 7. Per the germline V gene, CDR1 is LNHDA and CDR2 is SQIVND (reference sequence). The data originate from a study of blood T cell repertoires in COVID-19. Study information: The cDNA or gDNA used as material had been derived from T cells, B-cell-depleted T cells, or PBMCs.

Patients at the Seattle site were enrolled during active infection and followed longitudinally. Method: immunoSEQ multiplex PCR; TCRdb's copy keeps in-frame clones and lacks some. The repertoire consists of around 160,000 clones, with approximately 83% occurring once and the leading ten covering roughly 8%. Sequenced input: peripheral blood. This clonotype originated in a woman in her fifties or sixties with COVID-19, enrolled during active disease. The rearrangement links TRBV19 to TRBJ2-2; 7 bases match TRBD1. CDR3 bases: TGTGCCAGTAGTATAGGACAGGGAATTAAGACCGGGGAGCTGTTTTTT. Protein product: CASSIGQGIKTGELFF.